This TCR beta chain derives from a study of blood T cell repertoires in COVID-19 (dated by TCRdb to 2020 to 2021). Study-wide context: Samples covering the acute and convalescent phases of COVID-19 were provided by collaborators in the United States, Italy and Spain. A de-identified subject ID, COVID-19 status, age in years and sex were almost always included in the sample metadata. Where HLA class I and class II types were available, the types were taken from metadata supplied by the sample provider, not from assay-based typing. The material from the prospective study consisted of cDNA or gDNA derived from T cells, B-cell-depleted T cells, or PBMCs. Samples came from the ongoing ImmuneRACE study (first 160 participants) plus 1,254 subjects from 6 global collaborators. Subjects who had been exposed to COVID-19, were actively infected with it, or had recovered from it provided the deeply sampled blood TCRbeta repertoires that made up the dataset. The repertoires were released in a freely available public database meant as a resource for research on the immune response to SARS-CoV-2.

Here is what the overall study found, with its caveats: The amount of clinical and demographic metadata varied by source and participant and was provided uncurated.

Each collaborating institution followed its own protocols to collect whole blood in K2EDTA tubes. Collaborator samples were shipped for TCRbeta analysis as frozen whole blood, isolated PBMCs, or DNA extracted from either sample type. TCRbeta CDR3 regions were amplified from genomic DNA using the immunoSEQ Assay, a bias-controlled multiplex PCR. Regarding the original processing steps: Nucleated cell counts per sample were estimated from amplification of reference gene primers within the assay. To quantify the absolute abundance of each unique TCRbeta CDR3 rearrangement, sequence reads were collapsed and filtered. For each sample, productive Simpson clonality was calculated as the square root of Simpson's diversity index over productive rearrangements. The source is immuneACCESS, and TCRdb retained only in-frame sequences with V and J called. Part of the clones is not carried over; for the studies checked, unresolved V genes explain less than half of this, and the remainder is unexplained. The V and J calls and the clone size are those of that table, but D and trimming were determined from the DNA. The table for this sample lists some 200,000 clones; 60% to 85% of them were counted only once. Together, the top ten hold roughly 6.7% of the sample.

Comment on this clone: It lacks a known antigen. Base quality data are lacking; no much larger clone is found one base away.

This sequence was found in a woman between 65 and 79 years old with acute or convalescent COVID-19. Sample: peripheral blood.

The encoded CDR3 is CASSDLKSTEEETQYF. The DNA is as follows: TGTGCCAGCAGTGACTTAAAATCGACAGAGGAAGAGACCCAGTACTTC. The chain joins TRBV28 to TRBJ2-5, with TRBD1 as a weak D call on 5 bases. Spanning cysteine to phenylalanine, the CDR3 consists of 16 amino acids. CDR3 DNA only is kept here, 48 bases in frame from base 1. V and J are truncated by 5 bases and 3 bases respectively, leaving an intervening sequence of 19 bases. Sequences MDHEN (CDR1) and SYDVKM (CDR2) are obtained from the germline V gene.